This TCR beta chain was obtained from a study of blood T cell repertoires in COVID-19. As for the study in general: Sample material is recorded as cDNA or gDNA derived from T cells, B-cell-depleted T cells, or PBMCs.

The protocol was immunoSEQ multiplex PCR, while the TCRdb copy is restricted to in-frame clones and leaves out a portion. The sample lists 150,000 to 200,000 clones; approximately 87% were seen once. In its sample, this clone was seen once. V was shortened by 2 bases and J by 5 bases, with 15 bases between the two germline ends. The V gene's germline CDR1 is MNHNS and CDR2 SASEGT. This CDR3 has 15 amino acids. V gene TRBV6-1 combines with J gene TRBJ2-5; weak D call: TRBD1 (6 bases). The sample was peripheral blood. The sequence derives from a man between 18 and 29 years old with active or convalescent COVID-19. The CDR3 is CASSELPDSSETQYF. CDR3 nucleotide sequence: TGTGCCAGCAGTGAACTTCCGGACAGCTCGGAGACCCAGTACTTC.